This T cell receptor (beta chain) was recorded in a study of blood T cell repertoires in COVID-19. The CDR3 runs to 14 residues. The germline gives CDR1 KGHSH, CDR2 LQKENI. Unmatched junction bases numbered 0, after V lost 0 bases and J lost 2 bases. Sequenced by immunoSEQ multiplex PCR; TCRdb stores in-frame clones only, minus some. Among approximately 300,000 clones listed, about nine tenths were seen once. The sequence came from a woman in her 30s who had recovered from COVID-19. The sample comprised PBMCs or T cells enriched from blood (not recorded which). The V call is TRBV18, the J call TRBJ2-7; the match to TRBD1 covers 8 bases. The CDR3 spells CASSPPTGAYEQYF. CDR3 in DNA: TGTGCCAGCTCACCACCGACAGGGGCCTACGAGCAGTACTTC.